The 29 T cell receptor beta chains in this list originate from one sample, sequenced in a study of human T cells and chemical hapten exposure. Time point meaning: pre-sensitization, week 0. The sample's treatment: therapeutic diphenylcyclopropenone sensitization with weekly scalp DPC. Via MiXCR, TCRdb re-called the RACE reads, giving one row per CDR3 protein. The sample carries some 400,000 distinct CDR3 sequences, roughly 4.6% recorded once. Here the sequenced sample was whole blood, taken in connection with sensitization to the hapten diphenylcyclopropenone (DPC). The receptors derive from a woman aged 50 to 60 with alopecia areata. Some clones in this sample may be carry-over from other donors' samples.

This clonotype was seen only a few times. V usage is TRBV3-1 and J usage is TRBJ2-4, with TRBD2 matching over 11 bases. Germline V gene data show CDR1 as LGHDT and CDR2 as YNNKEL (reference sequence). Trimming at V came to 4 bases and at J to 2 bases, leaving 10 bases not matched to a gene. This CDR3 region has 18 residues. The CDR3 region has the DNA TGTGCCAGCAGCCGATCCTTTAGCGGGGGGGCGTCCAAAAACATTCAGTACTTC. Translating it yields CASSRSFSGGASKNIQYF.

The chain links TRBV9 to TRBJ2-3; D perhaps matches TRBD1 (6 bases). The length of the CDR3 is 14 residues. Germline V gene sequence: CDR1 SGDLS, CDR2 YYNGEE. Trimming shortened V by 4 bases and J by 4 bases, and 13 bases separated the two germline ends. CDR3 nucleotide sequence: TGTGCCAGCAGCTCCCCACAGGGCGCAGATACGCAGTATTTT. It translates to CASSSPQGADTQYF.

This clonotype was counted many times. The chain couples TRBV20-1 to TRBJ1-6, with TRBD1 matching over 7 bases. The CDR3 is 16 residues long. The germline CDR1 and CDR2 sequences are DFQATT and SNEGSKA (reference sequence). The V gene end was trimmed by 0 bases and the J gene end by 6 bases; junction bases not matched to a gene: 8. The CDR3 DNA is TGCAGTGCTAGAGATAGGGACAGAGAGTCTAATTCACCCCTCCACTTT. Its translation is CSARDRDRESNSPLHF.

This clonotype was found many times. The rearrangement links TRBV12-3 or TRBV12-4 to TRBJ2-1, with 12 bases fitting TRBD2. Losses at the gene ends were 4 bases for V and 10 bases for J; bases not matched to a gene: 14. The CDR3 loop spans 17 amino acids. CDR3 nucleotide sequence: TGTGCCAGCAGTTCCCCAGGAGGACTAGCGGGACGTACCGAGCAGTTCTTC. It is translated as CASSSPGGLAGRTEQFF.

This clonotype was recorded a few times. The CDR3 nucleotides read TGTGCCAGCAGTTGGGGGGGGGCGGTAAATGAGCAGTTCTTC. It specifies CASSWGGAVNEQFF. The chain has TRBV6-5 and TRBJ2-1, with D possibly matching TRBD2 (7 bases). V dropped 4 bases and J dropped 7 bases, with 14 bases sitting between them. The CDR3 totals 14 residues. Germline loops: CDR1 MNHEY, CDR2 SVGAGI.

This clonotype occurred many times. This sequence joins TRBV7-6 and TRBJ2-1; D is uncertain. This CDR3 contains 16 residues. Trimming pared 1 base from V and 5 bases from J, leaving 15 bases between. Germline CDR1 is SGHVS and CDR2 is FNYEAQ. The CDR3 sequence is CASSLVAPTTHNEQFF. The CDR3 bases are TGTGCCAGCAGCTTAGTCGCGCCCACGACCCACAATGAGCAGTTCTTC.

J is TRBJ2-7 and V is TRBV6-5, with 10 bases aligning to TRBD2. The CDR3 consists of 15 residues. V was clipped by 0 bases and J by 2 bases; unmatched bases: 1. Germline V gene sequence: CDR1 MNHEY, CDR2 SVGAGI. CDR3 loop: CASSYSAGGAYEQYF. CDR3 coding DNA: TGTGCCAGCAGTTACTCAGCGGGGGGGGCCTACGAGCAGTACTTC.

The CDR3 spells CSARPFLAAPYEQYF. The DNA of the CDR3 is TGCAGTGCTAGACCCTTCCTAGCGGCCCCCTACGAGCAGTACTTC. The rearrangement uses TRBV20-1 and TRBJ2-7; 7 nucleotides align to TRBD2. The CDR3 runs 15 residues. Unmatched junction bases numbered 9, after V lost 2 bases and J lost 2 bases. Germline V CDR1 and CDR2: DFQATT, SNEGSKA (reference sequence).

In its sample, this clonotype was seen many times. For the CDR3, the DNA is TGTGCCACCCGGGAGGCAAATCAAGAGACCCAGTACTTC. This sequence encodes CATREANQETQYF. V and J are TRBV7-9 and TRBJ2-5, with 7 positions matching TRBD2. Germline CDR1 reads SEHNR; CDR2 reads FQNEAQ (reference sequence). V lost 10 bases to trimming and J lost 2 bases; unmatched junction nucleotides: 7. The CDR3 is 13 amino acids.

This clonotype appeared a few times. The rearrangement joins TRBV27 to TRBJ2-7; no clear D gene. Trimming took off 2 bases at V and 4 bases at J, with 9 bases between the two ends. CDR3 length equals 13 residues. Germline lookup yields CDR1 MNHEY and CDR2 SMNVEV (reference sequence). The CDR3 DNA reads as TGTGCCAGCAGTTTAATTTGGGGTTACGAGCAGTACTTC. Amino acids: CASSLIWGYEQYF.

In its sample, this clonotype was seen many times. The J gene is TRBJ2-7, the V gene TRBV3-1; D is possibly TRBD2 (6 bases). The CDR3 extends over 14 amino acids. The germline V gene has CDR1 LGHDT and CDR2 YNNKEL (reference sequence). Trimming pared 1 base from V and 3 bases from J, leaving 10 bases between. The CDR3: CASSQGSGDYEQYF. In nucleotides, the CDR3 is TGTGCCAGCAGCCAAGGTTCGGGGGACTACGAGCAGTACTTC.

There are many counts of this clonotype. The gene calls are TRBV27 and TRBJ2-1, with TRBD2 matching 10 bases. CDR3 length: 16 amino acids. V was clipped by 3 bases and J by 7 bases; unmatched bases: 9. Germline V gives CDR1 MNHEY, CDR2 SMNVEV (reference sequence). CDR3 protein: CASSFRLAGSQNEQFF. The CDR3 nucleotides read TGTGCCAGCAGTTTCCGACTAGCGGGTTCCCAAAATGAGCAGTTCTTC.

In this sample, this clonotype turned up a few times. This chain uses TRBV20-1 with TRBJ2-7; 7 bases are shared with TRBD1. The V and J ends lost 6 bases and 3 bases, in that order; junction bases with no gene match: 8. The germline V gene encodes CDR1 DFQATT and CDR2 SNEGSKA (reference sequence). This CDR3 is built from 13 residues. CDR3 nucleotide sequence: TGCAGTGCAACCGGGACAGAACACTACGAGCAGTACTTC. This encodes CSATGTEHYEQYF.

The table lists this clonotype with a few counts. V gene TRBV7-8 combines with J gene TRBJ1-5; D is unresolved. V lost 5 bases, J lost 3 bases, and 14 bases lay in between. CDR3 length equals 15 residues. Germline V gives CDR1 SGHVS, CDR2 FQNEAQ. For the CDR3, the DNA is TGTGCCAGCAGCCTAAGTGCGACCGACAATCAGCCCCAGCATTTT. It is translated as CASSLSATDNQPQHF.

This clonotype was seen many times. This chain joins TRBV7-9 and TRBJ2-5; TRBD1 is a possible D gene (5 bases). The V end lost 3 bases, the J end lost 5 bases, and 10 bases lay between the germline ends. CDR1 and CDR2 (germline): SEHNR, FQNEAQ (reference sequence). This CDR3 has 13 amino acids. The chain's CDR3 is CASSFTPGETQYF. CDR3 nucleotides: TGTGCCAGCAGCTTCACCCCAGGGGAGACCCAGTACTTC.

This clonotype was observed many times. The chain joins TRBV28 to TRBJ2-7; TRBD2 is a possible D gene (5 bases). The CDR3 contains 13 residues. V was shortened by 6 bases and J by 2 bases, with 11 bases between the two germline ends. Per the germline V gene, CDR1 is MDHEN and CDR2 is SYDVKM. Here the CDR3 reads CASSLAPAYEQYF. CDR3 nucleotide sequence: TGTGCCAGCAGCCTAGCCCCGGCCTACGAGCAGTACTTC.

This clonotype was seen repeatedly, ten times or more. The DNA of the CDR3 is TGTGCCAGCAGTGATGGCGCGGGGGGAAACACAGATACGCAGTATTTT. Protein product: CASSDGAGGNTDTQYF. This chain links TRBV6-4 with TRBJ2-3, with 8 bases aligning to TRBD2. V trimming: 3 bases; J trimming: 2 bases; junction bases outside the gene matches: 7. This CDR3 comprises 16 residues. Germline CDR1 and CDR2: MRHNA and SNTAGT.

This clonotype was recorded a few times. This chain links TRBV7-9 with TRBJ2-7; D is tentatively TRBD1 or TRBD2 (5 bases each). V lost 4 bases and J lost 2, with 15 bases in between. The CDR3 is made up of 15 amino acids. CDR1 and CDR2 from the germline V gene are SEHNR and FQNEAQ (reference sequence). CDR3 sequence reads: CASSWQSRGPYEQYF. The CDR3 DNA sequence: TGTGCCAGCAGCTGGCAGAGTAGGGGACCCTACGAGCAGTACTTC.

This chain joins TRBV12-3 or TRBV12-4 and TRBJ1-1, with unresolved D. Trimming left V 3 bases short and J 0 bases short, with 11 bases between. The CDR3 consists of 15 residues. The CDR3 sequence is CASSFIQQLNTEAFF. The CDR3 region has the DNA TGTGCCAGCAGTTTTATACAGCAACTGAACACTGAAGCTTTCTTT.

The DNA of the CDR3 is TGTGCCAGCAGCCAAGAAGGTCAAGGGCAGGGGGTGTATGGGGCCAACGTCCTGACTTTC. It specifies CASSQEGQGQGVYGANVLTF. V gene TRBV3-1 combines with J gene TRBJ2-6; 7 nucleotides align to TRBD1. The CDR3 loop spans 20 amino acids. The germline V gene has CDR1 LGHDT and CDR2 YNNKEL (reference sequence). J gave up 3 bases and V 0 bases, and 14 bases lay outside the gene matches. Drawing the rest from reference TRBV3-1 and TRBJ2-6, the complete variable domain is DTAVSQTPKYLVTQMGNDKSIKCEQNLGHDTMYWYKQDSKKFLKIMFSYNNKELIINETVPNRFSPKSPDKAHLNLHINSLELGDSAVYFCASSQEGQGQGVYGANVLTFGAGSRLTVL.

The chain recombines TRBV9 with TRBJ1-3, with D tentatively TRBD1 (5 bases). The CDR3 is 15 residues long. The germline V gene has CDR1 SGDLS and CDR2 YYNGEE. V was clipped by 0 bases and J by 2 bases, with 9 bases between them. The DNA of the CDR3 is TGTGCCAGCAGCGTAGGGGGCTCGACTGGAAACACCATATATTTT. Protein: CASSVGGSTGNTIYF.

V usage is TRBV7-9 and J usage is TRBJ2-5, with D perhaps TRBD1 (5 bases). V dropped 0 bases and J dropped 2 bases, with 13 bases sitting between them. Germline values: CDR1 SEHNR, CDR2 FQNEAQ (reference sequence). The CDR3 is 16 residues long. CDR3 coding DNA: TGTGCCAGCAGCTTAGCCTCGACAGTTCTACAAGAGACCCAGTACTTC. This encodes CASSLASTVLQETQYF.

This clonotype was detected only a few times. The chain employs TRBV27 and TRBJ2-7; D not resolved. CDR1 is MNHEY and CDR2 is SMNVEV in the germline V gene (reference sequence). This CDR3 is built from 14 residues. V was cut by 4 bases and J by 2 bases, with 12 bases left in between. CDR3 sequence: CASSSTGLPYEQYF. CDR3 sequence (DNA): TGTGCCAGCAGTTCTACCGGGCTACCCTACGAGCAGTACTTC.

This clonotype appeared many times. The CDR3 DNA reads as TGTGCCAGCAGCTTAGAAGGGGCGGGAGAGGTGACCCAGTACTTC. This sequence encodes CASSLEGAGEVTQYF. The J gene is TRBJ2-5, the V gene TRBV7-2, with 7 bases identical to TRBD2. The trim removed 1 base at V and 7 bases at J, leaving 9 bases unmatched. The CDR3 runs to 15 residues. Germline V lookup: CDR1 SGHTA, CDR2 FQGNSA.

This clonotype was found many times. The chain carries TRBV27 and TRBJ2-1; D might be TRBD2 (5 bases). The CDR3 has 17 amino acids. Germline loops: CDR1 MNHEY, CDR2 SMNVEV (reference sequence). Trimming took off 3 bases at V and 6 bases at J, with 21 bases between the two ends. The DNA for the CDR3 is TGTGCCAGCAGTTTCTCGGCCGATGGCCATCGGGGCAATGAGCAGTTCTTC. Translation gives CASSFSADGHRGNEQFF.

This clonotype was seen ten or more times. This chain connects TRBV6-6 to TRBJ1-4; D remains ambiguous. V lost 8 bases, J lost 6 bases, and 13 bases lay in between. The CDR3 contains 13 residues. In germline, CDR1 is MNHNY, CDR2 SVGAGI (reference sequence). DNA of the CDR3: TGTGCCAGCGGGAAGTCCGCGGATGAAAAACTGTTTTTT. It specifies CASGKSADEKLFF.

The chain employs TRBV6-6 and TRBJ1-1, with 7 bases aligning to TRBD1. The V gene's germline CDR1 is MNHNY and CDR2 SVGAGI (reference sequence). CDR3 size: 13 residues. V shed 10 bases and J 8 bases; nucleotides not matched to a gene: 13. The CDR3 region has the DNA TGTGCCAACAGCCGGGACAGAGGGAAGGAAGCTTTCTTT. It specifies CANSRDRGKEAFF.

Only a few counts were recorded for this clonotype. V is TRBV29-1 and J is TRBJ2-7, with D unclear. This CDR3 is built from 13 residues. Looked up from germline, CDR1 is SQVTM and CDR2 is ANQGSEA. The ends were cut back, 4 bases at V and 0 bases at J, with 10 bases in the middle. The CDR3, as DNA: TGCAGCGTTGGCGACTCCTACTCCTACGAGCAGTACTTC. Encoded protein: CSVGDSYSYEQYF.

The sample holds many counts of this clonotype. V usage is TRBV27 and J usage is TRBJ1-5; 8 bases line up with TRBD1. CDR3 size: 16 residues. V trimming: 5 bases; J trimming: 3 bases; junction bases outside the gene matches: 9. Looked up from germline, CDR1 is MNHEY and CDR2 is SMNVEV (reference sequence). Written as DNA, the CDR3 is TGTGCCAGCAGTACCTATGGACAGGGTCTCAATCAGCCCCAGCATTTT. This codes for CASSTYGQGLNQPQHF.